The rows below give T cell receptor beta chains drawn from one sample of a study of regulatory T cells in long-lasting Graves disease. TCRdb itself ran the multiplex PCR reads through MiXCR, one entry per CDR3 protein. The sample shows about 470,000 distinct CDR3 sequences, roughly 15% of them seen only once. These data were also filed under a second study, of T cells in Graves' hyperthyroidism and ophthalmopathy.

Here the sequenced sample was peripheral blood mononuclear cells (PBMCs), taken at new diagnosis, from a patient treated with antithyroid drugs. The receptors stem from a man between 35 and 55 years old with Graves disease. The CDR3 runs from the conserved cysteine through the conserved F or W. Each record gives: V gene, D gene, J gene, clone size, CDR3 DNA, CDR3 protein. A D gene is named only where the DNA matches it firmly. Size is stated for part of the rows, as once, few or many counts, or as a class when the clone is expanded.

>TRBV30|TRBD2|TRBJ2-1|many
TGTGCCGGAACTAGCGGTTCTCCGAAGGGGGAGCAGTTCTTC
CAGTSGSPKGEQFF
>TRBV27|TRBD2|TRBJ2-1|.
TGTGCCAGCAGTCTCGTGGGACTAGACGTCAATGAGCAGTTCTTC
CASSLVGLDVNEQFF
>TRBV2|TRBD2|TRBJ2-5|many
TGTGCCAGCAGAACGAAGCGGGGAACCGCCGGGGAGACCCAGTACTTC
CASRTKRGTAGETQYF
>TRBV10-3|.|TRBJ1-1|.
TGTGCCATCAGTGGCACCGGGACCCGGGGTGAAGCTTTCTTT
CAISGTGTRGEAFF
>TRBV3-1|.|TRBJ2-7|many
TGTGCCAGCAGCCAATCCTACGAGCAGCACTTC
CASSQSYEQHF
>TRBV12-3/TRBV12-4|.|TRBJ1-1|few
TGTGCCAGCCTACAAGCGAGCGCTGAAGCTTTCTTT
CASLQASAEAFF
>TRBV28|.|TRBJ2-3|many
TGTACCACCACCTCAAGCGGGTTCACAGATACGCAGTATTTT
CTTTSSGFTDTQYF
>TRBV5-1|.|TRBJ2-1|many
TGCGCCAGCAGCTTGGGCAGGGAATCTTACAATGAGCAGTTCTTC
CASSLGRESYNEQFF
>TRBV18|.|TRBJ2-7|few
TGTGCCAGCTCACCACCCGAGGTCCTCGAGCAGTACTTC
CASSPPEVLEQYF
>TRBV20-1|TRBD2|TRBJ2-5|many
TGCAGTGCTAGGCCCGGGACTAGCGGGAGGAAAGAGACCCAGTACTTC
CSARPGTSGRKETQYF
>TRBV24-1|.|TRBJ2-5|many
TGTGCCACCAGGCAGGCCCAAGAGACCCAGTACTTC
CATRQAQETQYF
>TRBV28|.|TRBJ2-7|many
TGTGCCAGCAGTTTCCAGGGGAAGGGGTACGAGCAGTACTTC
CASSFQGKGYEQYF
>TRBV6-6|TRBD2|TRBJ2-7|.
TGTGCCAGCAGTTACTCGCCTAGCGGGGGGGACCCTTCCTACGAGCAGTACTTC
CASSYSPSGGDPSYEQYF
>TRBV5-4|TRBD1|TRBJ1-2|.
TGTGCCAGCAGCCGAAACCGGGGACAGGGATATGGCTACACCTTC
CASSRNRGQGYGYTF
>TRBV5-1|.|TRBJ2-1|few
TGCGCCAGCAGCCTTTCGGGGCGGGCCTCCTACAATGAGCAGTTCTTC
CASSLSGRASYNEQFF
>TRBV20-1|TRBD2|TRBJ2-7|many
TGCAGTGCCGTTACTAGCGGGCCAGCCTACGAGCAGTACTTC
CSAVTSGPAYEQYF
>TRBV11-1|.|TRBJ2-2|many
TGTGCCAGCAGCTTAGTTGCGGAGCTAAACACCGGGGAGCTGTTTTTT
CASSLVAELNTGELFF
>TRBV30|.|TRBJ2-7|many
TGTGCCTGGAGTGTACTACCTTACGAGCAGTACTTC
CAWSVLPYEQYF
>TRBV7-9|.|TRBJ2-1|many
TGTGCCAGCAGCTTAGGCGCGGTTGTCAATGAGCAGTTCTTC
CASSLGAVVNEQFF
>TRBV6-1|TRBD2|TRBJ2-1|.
TGTGCCAGCACTCCAGGGACTAGCGGGAGGGGGCGCAATGAGCAGTTCTTC
CASTPGTSGRGRNEQFF
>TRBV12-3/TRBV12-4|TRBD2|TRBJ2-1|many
TGTGCCAGCAGTTTAGCGGGACTAGCGGCAGAGCAGTTCTTC
CASSLAGLAAEQFF
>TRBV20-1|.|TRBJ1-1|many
TGCAGTGCCAGGAGGGGGGGAAGGAACACTGAAGCTTTCTTT
CSARRGGRNTEAFF
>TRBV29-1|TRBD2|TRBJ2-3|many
TGCAGCGTTGATCGGACTAGCGGGGATACAGATACGCAGTATTTT
CSVDRTSGDTDTQYF
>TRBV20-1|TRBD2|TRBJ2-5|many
TGCAGTGCTAGACTAGCGGGAACCCAAGAGACCCAGTACTTC
CSARLAGTQETQYF
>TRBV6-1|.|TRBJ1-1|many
TGTGCCAGCAGGGAAAGGAAGAACACTGAAGCTTTCTTT
CASRERKNTEAFF
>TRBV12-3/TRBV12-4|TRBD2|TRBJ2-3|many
TGTGCCAGTCAACTAGCGGGGACGGATACGCAGTATTTT
CASQLAGTDTQYF
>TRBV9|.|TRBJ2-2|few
TGTGCCAGCAGCGTAGTAAGGGCTAGCGATAACCGAATGAACACCGGGGAGCTGTTTTTT
CASSVVRASDNRMNTGELFF
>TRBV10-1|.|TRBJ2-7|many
TGCGCCAGCAGTGTGCAGAGTGAGTACGAGCAGTACTTC
CASSVQSEYEQYF
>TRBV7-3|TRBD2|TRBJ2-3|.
TGTGCCAGCAGCTCTGGACTAGTGAGAGATACGCAGTATTTT
CASSSGLVRDTQYF